This TCR beta chain was identified during a study of blood T cells in healthy people across ages. This CDR3 contains 18 residues. The V gene's germline CDR1 is SQVTM and CDR2 ANQGSEA. V shed 3 bases, J shed 13 bases, and the junction held 25 bases outside the gene matches. With regard to this clonotype: The antigen remains unidentified.

Study-level results: The study could not conclusively compare naive and antigen-experienced cells, given its unsorted PBMCs. Considered underestimates were the diversity estimates obtained from one million T cells.

Then a second PCR, running about 6 to 12 cycles, was carried out with a sample-barcoded 5' primer and a J-beta primer mix. One entry per CDR3 protein results from TCRdb running MiXCR on the 5' RACE reads. The sample has hundreds of thousands of distinct CDR3 sequences; approximately 52% are singletons. The chain carries TRBV29-1 and TRBJ2-4, with 9 bases identical to TRBD2. This sequence originates from a woman aged 80 or older in good health. The specimen was blood. CDR3 loop: CSVDNLGSLAGTYNEQYF. CDR3 sequence (DNA): TGCAGCGTTGACAATTTGGGGAGCCTAGCGGGGACTTACAATGAGCAGTACTTC.